This T cell receptor beta chain came from a study of breast tumors, draining lymph nodes, adjacent tissues (dated by TCRdb to about 2016). Regarding the study in general: TCR beta repertoires were compared across tumor, adjacent nontumor tissue and axillary lymph nodes obtained from breast cancer patients. In human breast cancer, the study set out to assess how tumor, surrounding tissue and draining lymph node repertoires relate to one another and whether T cells might be exchanged between them. General conclusions and limits of the study: Tumors showed preferential V and J gene usage, and their T-cell repertoire diversity fell below that of lymph nodes yet above that of nontumor tissue. The similarity between tumor and nontumor tissue repertoires was significantly greater in luminal-like breast cancer than in basal-like breast cancer. A scenario in which most tumor T cells derive from the lymph node and then expand within tumor tissue was judged to be consistent with the data. The study presented the conclusion that tumor T cells originate in lymph nodes as consistent with a hypothesis, not as something directly demonstrated.

TCRdb records Illumina HiSeq 2000 as the sequencer. Multiplex PCR amplification was used to generate the TCR beta chain libraries. High-throughput sequencing was used to analyze the amplified TCR beta chain products. Starting from the raw public reads, TCRdb applied fastp trimming at Q25, assembled clones with MiXCR and retained in-frame beta chains. Identical CDR3 proteins give one entry, which carries the most common genes and DNA. The sample includes tens of thousands of distinct CDR3 sequences, with about 36% observed a single time. The ten top clones hold approximately 11% of the sample. Of note for this clonotype: Its antigen specificity is not known. Per-nucleotide qualities are absent, and no much larger clonotype sits a single base away.

The germline V gene gives CDR1 as MDHEN and CDR2 as SYDVKM. V loses 5 bases at its end and J loses 0 bases; junction bases beyond the gene matches: 9. The CDR3 covers 17 residues, taking in both the cysteine and the phenylalanine. Kept here is only the CDR3 DNA, which spans 51 bases and is read in frame from base 1. The sequenced sample was breast tumor tissue. Recombination joined TRBV28 with TRBJ1-5, and 8 bases in between align with TRBD1. The receptor comes from a female donor with breast cancer. Some clones in this sample may be carry-over from other donors' samples. The nucleotides read TGTGCCAGCAGTGACCCCGGGACAGGATATAGCAATCAGCCCCAGCATTTT. The encoded protein is CASSDPGTGYSNQPQHF.